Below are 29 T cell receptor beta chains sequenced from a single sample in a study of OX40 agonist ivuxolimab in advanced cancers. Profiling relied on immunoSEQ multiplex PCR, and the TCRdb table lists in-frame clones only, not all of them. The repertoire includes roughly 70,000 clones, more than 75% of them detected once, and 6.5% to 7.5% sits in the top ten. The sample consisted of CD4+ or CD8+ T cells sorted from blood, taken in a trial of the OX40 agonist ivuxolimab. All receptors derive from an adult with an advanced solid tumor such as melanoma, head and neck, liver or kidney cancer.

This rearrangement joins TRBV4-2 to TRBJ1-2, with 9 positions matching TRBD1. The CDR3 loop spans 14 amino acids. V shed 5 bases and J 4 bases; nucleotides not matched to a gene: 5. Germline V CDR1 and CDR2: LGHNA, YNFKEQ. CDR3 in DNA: TGTGCCAGCAGCTGGACAGGGGAGCCCTATGGCTACACCTTC. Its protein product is CASSWTGEPYGYTF.

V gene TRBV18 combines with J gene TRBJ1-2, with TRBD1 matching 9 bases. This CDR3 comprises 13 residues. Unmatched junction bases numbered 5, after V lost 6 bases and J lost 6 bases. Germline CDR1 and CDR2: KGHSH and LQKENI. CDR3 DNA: TGTGCCAGCTCTCAACAGGGGGCTGATGGCTACACCTTC. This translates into CASSQQGADGYTF.

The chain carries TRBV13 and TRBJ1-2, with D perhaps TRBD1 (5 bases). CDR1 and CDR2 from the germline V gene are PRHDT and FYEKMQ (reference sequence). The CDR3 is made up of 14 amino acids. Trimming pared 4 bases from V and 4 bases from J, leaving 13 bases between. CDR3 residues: CASSSPGRSYGYTF. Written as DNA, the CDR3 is TGTGCCAGCAGCTCCCCGGGACGCAGCTATGGCTACACCTTC.

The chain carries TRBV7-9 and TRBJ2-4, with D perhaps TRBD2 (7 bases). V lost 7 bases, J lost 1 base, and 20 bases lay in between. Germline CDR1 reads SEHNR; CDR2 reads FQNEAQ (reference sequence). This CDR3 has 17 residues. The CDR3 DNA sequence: TGTGCCAGCACCTCTCTAGGGGGGGCTCGGGCCAAAAACATTCAGTACTTC. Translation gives CASTSLGGARAKNIQYF.

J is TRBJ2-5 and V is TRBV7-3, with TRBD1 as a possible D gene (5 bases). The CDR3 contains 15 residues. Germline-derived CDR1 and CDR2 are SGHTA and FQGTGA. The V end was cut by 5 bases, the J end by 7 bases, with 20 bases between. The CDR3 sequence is CASSPGLGGAGTQYF. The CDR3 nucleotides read TGTGCCAGCAGCCCAGGGTTGGGTGGGGCCGGGACCCAGTACTTC.

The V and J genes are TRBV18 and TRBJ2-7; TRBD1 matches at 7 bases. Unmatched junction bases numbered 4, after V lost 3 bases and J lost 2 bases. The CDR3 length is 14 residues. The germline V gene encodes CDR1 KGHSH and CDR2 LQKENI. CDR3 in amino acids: CASSPPGQPYEQYF. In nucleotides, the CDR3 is TGTGCCAGCTCACCGCCGGGACAGCCCTACGAGCAGTACTTC.

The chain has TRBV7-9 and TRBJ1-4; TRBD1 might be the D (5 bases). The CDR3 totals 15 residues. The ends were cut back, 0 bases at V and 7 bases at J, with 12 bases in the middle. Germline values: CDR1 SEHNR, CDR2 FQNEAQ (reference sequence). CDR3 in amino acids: CASSLAGTPGEKLFF. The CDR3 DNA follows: TGTGCCAGCAGCTTAGCCGGGACGCCGGGTGAAAAACTGTTTTTT.

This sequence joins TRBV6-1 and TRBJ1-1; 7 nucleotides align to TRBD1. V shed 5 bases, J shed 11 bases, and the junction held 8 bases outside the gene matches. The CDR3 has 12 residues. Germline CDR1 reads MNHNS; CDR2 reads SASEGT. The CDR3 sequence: CASSKQGWAAFF. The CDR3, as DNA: TGTGCCAGCAGTAAACAGGGGTGGGCGGCTTTCTTT.

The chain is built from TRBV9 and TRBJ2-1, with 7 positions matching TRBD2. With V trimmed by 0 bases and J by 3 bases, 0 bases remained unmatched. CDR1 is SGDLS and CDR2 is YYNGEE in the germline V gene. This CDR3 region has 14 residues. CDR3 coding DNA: TGTGCCAGCAGCGTAGGGACTAGCTACAATGAGCAGTTCTTC. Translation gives CASSVGTSYNEQFF.

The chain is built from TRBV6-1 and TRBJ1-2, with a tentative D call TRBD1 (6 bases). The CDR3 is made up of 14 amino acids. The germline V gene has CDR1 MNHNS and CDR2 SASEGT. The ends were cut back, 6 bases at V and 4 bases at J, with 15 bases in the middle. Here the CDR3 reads CASRAKDSIYGYTF. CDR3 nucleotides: TGTGCCAGCAGGGCAAAGGACAGTATCTATGGCTACACCTTC.

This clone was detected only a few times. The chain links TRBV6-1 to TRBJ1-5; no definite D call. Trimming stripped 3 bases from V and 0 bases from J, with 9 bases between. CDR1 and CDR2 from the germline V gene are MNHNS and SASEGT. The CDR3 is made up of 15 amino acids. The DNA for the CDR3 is TGTGCCAGCAGTGATAAAGGGTATAGCAATCAGCCCCAGCATTTT. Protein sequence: CASSDKGYSNQPQHF.

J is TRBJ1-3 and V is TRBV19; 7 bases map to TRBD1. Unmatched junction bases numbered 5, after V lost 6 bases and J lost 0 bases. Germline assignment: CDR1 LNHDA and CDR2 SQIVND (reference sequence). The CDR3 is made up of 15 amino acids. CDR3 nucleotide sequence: TGTGCCAGTAGCCAGGACAGGCTCTCTGGAAACACCATATATTTT. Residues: CASSQDRLSGNTIYF.

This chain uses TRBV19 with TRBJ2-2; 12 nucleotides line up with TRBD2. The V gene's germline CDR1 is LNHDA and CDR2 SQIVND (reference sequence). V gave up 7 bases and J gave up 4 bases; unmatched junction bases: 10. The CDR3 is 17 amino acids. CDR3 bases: TGTGCCAGTACCCTCAAAAGGACTAGCGGGACCACCGGGGAGCTGTTTTTT. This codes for CASTLKRTSGTTGELFF.

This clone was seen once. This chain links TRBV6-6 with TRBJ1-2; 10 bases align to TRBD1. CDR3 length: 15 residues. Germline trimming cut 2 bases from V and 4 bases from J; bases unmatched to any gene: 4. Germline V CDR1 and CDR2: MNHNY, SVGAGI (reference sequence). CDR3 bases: TGTGCCAGCAGTTACCCCGGGACAGGGGTCTATGGCTACACCTTC. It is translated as CASSYPGTGVYGYTF.

In DNA form, the CDR3 reads TGTGCCAGCAGCTTGGGGACCTACAGGTTGAACACTGAAGCTTTCTTT. It codes for CASSLGTYRLNTEAFF. V gene TRBV7-2 combines with J gene TRBJ1-1, with a possible D match to TRBD1 (5 bases). This CDR3 is 16 amino acids long. Germline V lookup: CDR1 SGHTA, CDR2 FQGNSA. Trimming removed 3 bases from V and 0 bases from J, with 14 bases in between.

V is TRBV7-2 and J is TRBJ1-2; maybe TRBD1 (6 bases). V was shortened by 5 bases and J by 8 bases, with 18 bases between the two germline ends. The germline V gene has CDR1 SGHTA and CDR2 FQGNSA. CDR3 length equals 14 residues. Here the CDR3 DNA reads TGTGCCAGCAGCCTCGACGTAGGGGGAGGAGGCTACACCTTC. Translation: CASSLDVGGGGYTF.

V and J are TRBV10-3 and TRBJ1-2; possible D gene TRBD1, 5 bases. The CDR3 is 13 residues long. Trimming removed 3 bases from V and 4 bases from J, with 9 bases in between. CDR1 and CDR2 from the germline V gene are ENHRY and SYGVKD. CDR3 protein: CAISEQASYGYTF. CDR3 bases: TGTGCCATCAGTGAACAGGCGTCCTATGGCTACACCTTC.

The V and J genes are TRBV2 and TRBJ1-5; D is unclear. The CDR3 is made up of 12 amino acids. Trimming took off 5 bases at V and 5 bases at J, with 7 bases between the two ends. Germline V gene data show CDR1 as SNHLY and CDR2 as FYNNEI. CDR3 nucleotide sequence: TGTGCCAGCAGTAGCGGATATCAGCCCCAGCATTTT. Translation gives CASSSGYQPQHF.

The CDR3 loop is CASRYFGDTEAFF. The DNA for the CDR3 is TGTGCCAGTCGATACTTTGGGGACACTGAAGCTTTCTTT. The J gene is TRBJ1-1, the V gene TRBV19; D unclear. V dropped 8 bases and J dropped 3 bases, with 13 bases sitting between them. CDR1 is LNHDA, CDR2 SQIVND, per germline (reference sequence). This CDR3 contains 13 residues.

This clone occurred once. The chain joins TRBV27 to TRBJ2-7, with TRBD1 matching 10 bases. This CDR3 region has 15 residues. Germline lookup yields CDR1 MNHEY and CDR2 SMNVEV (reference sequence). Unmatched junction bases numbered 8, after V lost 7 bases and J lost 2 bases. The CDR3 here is CASTSLGQGAYEQYF. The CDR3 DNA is TGTGCCAGCACCTCTCTCGGACAGGGGGCCTACGAGCAGTACTTC.

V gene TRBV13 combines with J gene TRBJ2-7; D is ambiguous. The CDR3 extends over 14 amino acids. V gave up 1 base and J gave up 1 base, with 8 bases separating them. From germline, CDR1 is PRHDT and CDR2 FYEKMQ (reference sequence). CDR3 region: CASSLAGTSYEQYF. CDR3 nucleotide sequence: TGTGCCAGCAGCTTAGCGGGTACTTCCTACGAGCAGTACTTC.

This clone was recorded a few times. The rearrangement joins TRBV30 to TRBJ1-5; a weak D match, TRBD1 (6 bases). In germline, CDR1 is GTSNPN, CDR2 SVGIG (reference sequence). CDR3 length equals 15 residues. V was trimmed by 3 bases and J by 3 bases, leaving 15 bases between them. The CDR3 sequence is CAWSHMGHPNQPQHF. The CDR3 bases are TGTGCCTGGAGCCACATGGGACACCCCAATCAGCCCCAGCATTTT.

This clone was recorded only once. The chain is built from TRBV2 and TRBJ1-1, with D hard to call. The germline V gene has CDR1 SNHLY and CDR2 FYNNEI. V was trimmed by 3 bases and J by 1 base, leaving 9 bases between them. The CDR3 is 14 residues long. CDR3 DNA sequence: TGTGCCAGCAGTGAGCAGGATGGGAACACTGAAGCTTTCTTT. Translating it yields CASSEQDGNTEAFF.

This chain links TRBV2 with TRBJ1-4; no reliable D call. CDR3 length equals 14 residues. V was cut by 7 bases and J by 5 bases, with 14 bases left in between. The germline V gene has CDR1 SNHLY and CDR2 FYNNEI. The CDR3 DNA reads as TGTGCCAGCACCAGGAAAAGCTCGAATGAAAAACTGTTTTTT. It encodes CASTRKSSNEKLFF.

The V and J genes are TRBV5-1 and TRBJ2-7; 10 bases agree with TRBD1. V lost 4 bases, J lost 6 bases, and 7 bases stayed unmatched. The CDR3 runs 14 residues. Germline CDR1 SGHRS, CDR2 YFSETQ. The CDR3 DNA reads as TGCGCCAGCAGCCAATGGGACAGGGGAGGCGAGCAGTACTTC. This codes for CASSQWDRGGEQYF.

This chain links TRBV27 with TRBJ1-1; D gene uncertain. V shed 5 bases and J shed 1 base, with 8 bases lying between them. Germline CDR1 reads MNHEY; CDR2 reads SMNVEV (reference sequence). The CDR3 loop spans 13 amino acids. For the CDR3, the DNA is TGTGCCAGCAGTATACGGGAGAACACTGAAGCTTTCTTT. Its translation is CASSIRENTEAFF.

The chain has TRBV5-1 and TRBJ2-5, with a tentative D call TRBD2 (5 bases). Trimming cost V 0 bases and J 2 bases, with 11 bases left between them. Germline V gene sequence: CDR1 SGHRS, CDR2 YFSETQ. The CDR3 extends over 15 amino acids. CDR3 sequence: CASSLGHQRQETQYF. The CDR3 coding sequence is TGCGCCAGCAGCTTGGGGCATCAGCGGCAAGAGACCCAGTACTTC.

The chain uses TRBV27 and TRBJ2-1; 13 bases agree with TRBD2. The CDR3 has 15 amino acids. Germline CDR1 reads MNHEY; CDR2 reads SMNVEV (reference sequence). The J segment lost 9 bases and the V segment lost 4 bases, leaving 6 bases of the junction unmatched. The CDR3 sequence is CASSSSLAGGREQFF. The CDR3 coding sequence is TGTGCCAGCAGTTCCTCACTAGCGGGAGGGCGTGAGCAGTTCTTC.

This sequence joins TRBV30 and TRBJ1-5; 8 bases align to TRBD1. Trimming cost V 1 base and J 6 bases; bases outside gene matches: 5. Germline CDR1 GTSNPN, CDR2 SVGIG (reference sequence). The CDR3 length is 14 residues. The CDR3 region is CAWSGQGAGQPQHF. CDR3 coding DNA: TGTGCCTGGAGTGGGCAGGGGGCAGGTCAGCCCCAGCATTTT.